This record concerns one TCR beta chain sequence. Its antigen is not identified. The Oncomine TCR Beta short-read assay was applied to DNA of cultured CD4+ T cells. TCRdb itself ran the PCR reads through MiXCR, one entry per CDR3 protein. Counted here are some 12,000 distinct CDR3 sequences, about 53% occurring once; the ten biggest clones make up 10% to 15%. The data originate from a study of vaccination and CD4 T cells after COVID-19. The CDR3 is made up of 14 amino acids. The germline V gene encodes CDR1 LNHDA and CDR2 SQIVND (reference sequence). V dropped 7 bases and J dropped 6 bases, with 15 bases sitting between them. As for treatment: roughly nine-day PBMC culture with coronavirus spike peptide pools or control peptides (ViraFEST assay).

The sequencing input was CD4+ T cells from blood, cultured in vitro. This receptor was obtained from a human donor who had recovered from COVID-19. The chain uses TRBV19 and TRBJ2-2; no definite D call. CDR3 in amino acids: CASISEPTSGELFF. Here the CDR3 DNA reads TGTGCCAGTATTAGTGAGCCGACCTCCGGGGAGCTGTTTTTT.